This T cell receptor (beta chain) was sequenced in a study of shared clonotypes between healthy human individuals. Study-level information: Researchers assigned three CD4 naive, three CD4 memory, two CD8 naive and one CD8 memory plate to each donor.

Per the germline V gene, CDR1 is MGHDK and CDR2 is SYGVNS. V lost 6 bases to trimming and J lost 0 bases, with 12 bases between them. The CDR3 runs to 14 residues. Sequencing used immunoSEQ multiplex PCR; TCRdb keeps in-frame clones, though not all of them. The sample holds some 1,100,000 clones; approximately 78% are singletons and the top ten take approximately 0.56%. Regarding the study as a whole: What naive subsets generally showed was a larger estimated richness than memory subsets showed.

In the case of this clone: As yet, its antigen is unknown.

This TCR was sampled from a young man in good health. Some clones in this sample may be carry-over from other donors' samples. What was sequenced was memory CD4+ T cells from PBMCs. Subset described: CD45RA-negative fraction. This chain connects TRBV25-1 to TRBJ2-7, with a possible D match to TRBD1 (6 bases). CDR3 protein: CASRPTGNSYEQYF. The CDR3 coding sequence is TGTGCCAGCAGGCCGACAGGCAACTCCTACGAGCAGTACTTC.